The present T cell receptor beta chain was sequenced within a study of blood T cell repertoires in COVID-19. CDR3 size: 17 residues. V lost 4 bases and J lost 0; bases outside the gene matches: 9. Germline-derived CDR1 and CDR2 are LGHDT and YNNKEL (reference sequence). Sequenced by immunoSEQ multiplex PCR; TCRdb stores in-frame clones only, minus some. The table records 200,000 to 300,000 clones, more than 80% of them present only once. The V gene is TRBV3-1 (or the pseudogene TRBV3-2), the J gene TRBJ2-3; 8 bases are a match to TRBD2. This TCR came from a woman aged 40-49 years with acute or convalescent COVID-19. What was sequenced was peripheral blood. This CDR3 reads CASSRAGGGSSTDTQYF. The CDR3 DNA reads as TGTGCCAGCAGCCGGGCTGGCGGGGGGTCTAGCACAGATACGCAGTATTTT.